This entry lists 27 T cell receptor beta chains sequenced from one sample in a study of T cell changes during pregnancy in multiple sclerosis. TCRdb's copy holds only in-frame clones and misses some; the assay was immunoSEQ multiplex PCR. Of 30,000 to 40,000 clones detected, nearly 90% appear once; the ten largest clones hold about 0.57%. The sequenced sample was CD4+ T cells from peripheral blood mononuclear cells, obtained in the second trimester of pregnancy. The origin of the receptors is a female donor with multiple sclerosis, enrolled in a pregnancy study.

The CDR3 protein is CASNPGDRQAIEAFF. Written as DNA, the CDR3 is TGTGCCAGTAATCCTGGAGACAGACAAGCCATCGAAGCTTTCTTT. This rearrangement joins TRBV28 to TRBJ1-1; possible D gene TRBD1, 5 bases. V gave up 9 bases and J gave up 8 bases, with 25 bases separating them. Germline loops: CDR1 MDHEN, CDR2 SYDVKM. The CDR3 spans 15 residues.

The chain uses TRBV2 and TRBJ2-1; TRBD2 agrees at 7 bases. Germline lookup yields CDR1 SNHLY and CDR2 FYNNEI. CDR3 length: 14 amino acids. Trimming removed 7 bases from V and 6 bases from J; junction bases left unmatched: 9. The CDR3 loop reads CASNRGGPSNEQFF. CDR3 bases: TGTGCCAGCAACCGGGGAGGGCCCTCCAATGAGCAGTTCTTC.

This clone was found once. The J gene is TRBJ2-1, the V gene TRBV9, with D possibly TRBD2 on 5 matching bases. Trimming stripped 0 bases from V and 8 bases from J, with 18 bases between. The germline gives CDR1 SGDLS, CDR2 YYNGEE. There are 16 residues in the CDR3. In DNA form, the CDR3 reads TGTGCCAGCAGCGTAGTTCTGGTACCTAACGGGGATGAGCAGTTCTTC. Its translation is CASSVVLVPNGDEQFF. Variable domain in full (rest from reference TRBV9 and TRBJ2-1): DSGVTQTPKHLITATGQRVTLRCSPRSGDLSVYWYQQSLDQGLQFLIQYYNGEERAKGNILERFSAQQFPDLHSELNLSSLELGDSALYFCASSVVLVPNGDEQFFGPGTRLTVL.

V gene TRBV14 combines with J gene TRBJ2-3; D might be TRBD2 (6 bases). Trimming cost V 4 bases and J 6 bases, with 14 bases left between them. There are 14 residues in the CDR3. Per the germline V gene, CDR1 is SGHDN and CDR2 is FVKESK. The CDR3 bases are TGTGCCAGCAGCCGACTAGTCATTCCGGATACGCAGTATTTT. This codes for CASSRLVIPDTQYF. The variable domain in full, with the rest retrieved from reference TRBV14 and TRBJ2-3, is EAGVTQFPSHSVIEKGQTVTLRCDPISGHDNLYWYRRVMGKEIKFLLHFVKESKQDESGMPNNRFLAERTGGTYSTLKVQPAELEDSGVYFCASSRLVIPDTQYFGPGTRLTVL.

The V and J genes are TRBV6-1 and TRBJ1-1; 7 nucleotides line up with TRBD1. The V and J ends lost 8 bases and 0 bases, in that order; junction bases with no gene match: 6. CDR3 length equals 14 residues. Germline V CDR1 and CDR2: MNHNS, SASEGT. CDR3 sequence (DNA): TGTGCCAGCTCTCGACAGGGAATGAACACTGAAGCTTTCTTT. It yields the protein CASSRQGMNTEAFF.

Only a few counts were recorded for this clone. The rearrangement uses TRBV10-1 and TRBJ1-2; no definite D call. CDR1 and CDR2 from the germline V gene are WNHNN and SYGVQD (reference sequence). CDR3 size: 10 residues. The V and J ends lost 6 bases and 8 bases respectively, with 7 bases between them. Here the CDR3 DNA reads TGCGCCAGCAGGTTGAGGGGCTACACCTTC. Translated: CASRLRGYTF.

The V gene is TRBV7-9, the J gene TRBJ2-7, with 9 bases aligning to TRBD1. Losses at the gene ends were 1 base for V and 0 bases for J; bases not matched to a gene: 4. The germline gives CDR1 SEHNR, CDR2 FQNEAQ (reference sequence). The CDR3 totals 16 residues. The CDR3 coding sequence is TGTGCCAGCAGCTTAGAAGACAGGGGGTACTCCTACGAGCAGTACTTC. It yields the protein CASSLEDRGYSYEQYF.

The V call is TRBV2, the J call TRBJ1-1; a weak D match, TRBD1 (5 bases). The ends were cut back, 7 bases at V and 4 bases at J, with 10 bases in the middle. In germline, CDR1 is SNHLY, CDR2 FYNNEI. The CDR3 has 12 residues. This chain's CDR3 is CASKRGTTEAFF. CDR3 nucleotides: TGTGCCAGCAAAAGGGGTACCACTGAAGCTTTCTTT.

The gene calls are TRBV6-6 and TRBJ2-4, with D possibly being TRBD1 (6 bases). V lost 5 bases and J 2 bases, leaving 7 bases between the germline ends. The V gene's germline CDR1 is MNHNY and CDR2 SVGAGI (reference sequence). CDR3 size: 13 residues. The CDR3 DNA sequence: TGTGCCAGCAGTACAGGGACCAAAAACATTCAGTACTTC. This gives the protein CASSTGTKNIQYF.

CDR3 sequence (DNA): TGTGCCAGCAGCTTATCCCCCCAGCGGAAACCGAACACCGGGGAGCTGTTTTTT. Residues: CASSLSPQRKPNTGELFF. This sequence joins TRBV7-2 and TRBJ2-2, with a weak D call TRBD2 (5 bases). This CDR3 contains 18 residues. Germline-derived CDR1 and CDR2 are SGHTA and FQGNSA. V lost 2 bases and J 0 bases, leaving 16 bases between the germline ends. Full variable domain (rest looked up from reference TRBV7-2 and TRBJ2-2): GAGVSQSPSNKVTEKGKDVELRCDPISGHTALYWYRQSLGQGLEFLIYFQGNSAPDKSGLPSDRFSAERTGGSVSTLTIQRTQQEDSAVYLCASSLSPQRKPNTGELFFGEGSRLTVL.

This chain joins TRBV27 and TRBJ2-2; 12 bases align to TRBD2. This CDR3 contains 18 residues. V dropped 2 bases and J dropped 1; count of bases not matched to a gene: 5. Per germline, CDR1 MNHEY and CDR2 SMNVEV (reference sequence). CDR3 region: CASSLTGLAGRNTGELFF. The CDR3 bases are TGTGCCAGCAGTTTAACGGGACTAGCGGGCAGGAACACCGGGGAGCTGTTTTTT.

The chain is built from TRBV19 and TRBJ1-5, with D possibly TRBD1 on 6 matching bases. V lost 5 bases, J lost 0 bases, and 11 bases lay in between. In germline, CDR1 is LNHDA, CDR2 SQIVND (reference sequence). The CDR3 is made up of 15 amino acids. For the CDR3, the DNA is TGTGCCAGTAGTGCGGACAGATTTAGCAATCAGCCCCAGCATTTT. Translating it yields CASSADRFSNQPQHF. The full variable domain, its missing parts supplied by reference TRBV19 and TRBJ1-5, is DGGITQSPKYLFRKEGQNVTLSCEQNLNHDAMYWYRQDPGQGLRLIYYSQIVNDFQKGDIAEGYSVSREKKESFPLTVTSAQKNPTAFYLCASSADRFSNQPQHFGDGTRLSIL.

The chain has TRBV2 and TRBJ1-2, with D hard to call. Germline assignment: CDR1 SNHLY and CDR2 FYNNEI. Trimming removed 3 bases at V and 0 bases at J, with 8 bases between. This CDR3 has 14 amino acids. The CDR3 spells CASSEIDTNYGYTF. CDR3 bases: TGTGCCAGCAGTGAGATAGATACTAACTATGGCTACACCTTC.

This clone was seen a handful of times. The rearrangement joins TRBV30 to TRBJ1-2; TRBD1 might be the D (6 bases). This CDR3 comprises 15 residues. V gave up 3 bases and J gave up 7 bases, with 21 bases separating them. CDR1 and CDR2 (germline): GTSNPN, SVGIG (reference sequence). Here the CDR3 DNA reads TGTGCCTGGAGGGCCCGGGGGGCCAACCGAGCTGGCTACACCTTC. Encoded protein: CAWRARGANRAGYTF.

This rearrangement joins TRBV4-2 to TRBJ2-2, with 14 bases that match TRBD2. The CDR3 covers 17 residues. Germline-derived CDR1 and CDR2 are LGHNA and YNFKEQ. The junction had 5 bases not matched to a gene; V was cut back by 0 bases and J by 8 bases. The CDR3 nucleotides are TGTGCCAGCAGCCAAGATAGGACTAGCGGGAGGTTAGGGGAGCTGTTTTTT. It codes for CASSQDRTSGRLGELFF.

V and J are TRBV5-8 and TRBJ2-3; 15 bases align to TRBD2. The CDR3 consists of 18 residues. The ends lost 1 base at V and 6 bases at J; junction bases unmatched: 9. Looked up from germline, CDR1 is SGHTS and CDR2 is YDEGEE. The CDR3 protein is CASSLLLGLAGGGDTQYF. The CDR3, as DNA: TGTGCCAGCAGCTTGCTGTTGGGACTAGCGGGAGGCGGGGATACGCAGTATTTT.

The rearrangement links TRBV6-4 to TRBJ2-1, with 7 bases lining up with TRBD1. This CDR3 comprises 12 residues. Looked up from germline, CDR1 is MRHNA and CDR2 is SNTAGT. V shed 8 bases and J 10 bases; nucleotides not matched to a gene: 8. The CDR3 region has the DNA TGTGCCAGCTCGACAGGGTTTGGCGAGCAGTTCTTC. It codes for CASSTGFGEQFF.

This chain links TRBV5-1 with TRBJ2-2; 12 bases align to TRBD2. V trimming: 3 bases; J trimming: 4 bases; junction bases outside the gene matches: 4. CDR1 is SGHRS and CDR2 is YFSETQ in the germline V gene. The CDR3 is made up of 16 amino acids. CDR3 residues: CASSSLAGGSTGELFF. The CDR3 DNA reads as TGCGCCAGCAGCTCCCTAGCGGGAGGGTCCACCGGGGAGCTGTTTTTT.

The chain links TRBV19 to TRBJ2-1; possible D gene TRBD1, 5 bases. The CDR3 loop spans 15 amino acids. Germline values: CDR1 LNHDA, CDR2 SQIVND (reference sequence). Trimming shortened V by 6 bases and J by 4 bases, and 16 bases separated the two germline ends. CDR3: CASSPRTLPYNEQFF. The DNA for the CDR3 is TGTGCCAGTAGCCCCCGGACACTTCCTTACAATGAGCAGTTCTTC.

The chain couples TRBV1 to TRBJ2-3; the D call in the table, TRBD2, was not verified against the DNA. TRBV1 has pseudogene status. The CDR3 has 18 amino acids. The CDR3 nucleotides are TGCACCAGCAGCCAGATACAAGAGAGGGAGGCAGGGACAGATACGCAGTATTTT. The encoded protein is CTSSQIQEREAGTDTQYF.

This chain links TRBV7-6 with TRBJ2-7; D is uncertain. From germline, CDR1 is SGHVS and CDR2 FNYEAQ. The CDR3 totals 15 residues. Deletions cut 1 base from V and 1 base from J, with 11 bases between. CDR3 DNA sequence: TGTGCCAGCAGCTTAGGAGCCGGTGTTTCCTACGAGCAGTACTTC. Translating it yields CASSLGAGVSYEQYF.

This clone was detected only once. The rearrangement joins TRBV14 to TRBJ1-4; D unresolved. Germline V gene data show CDR1 as SGHDN and CDR2 as FVKESK. The CDR3 is 15 amino acids. Between the trimmed V and J ends, which lost 0 bases and 8 bases, there was a span of 13 bases. CDR3 DNA sequence: TGTGCCAGCAGCCAAGATCCGGGCCCGGGAGAAAAACTGTTTTTT. Translated: CASSQDPGPGEKLFF. Drawing the rest from reference TRBV14 and TRBJ1-4, the complete variable domain is EAGVTQFPSHSVIEKGQTVTLRCDPISGHDNLYWYRRVMGKEIKFLLHFVKESKQDESGMPNNRFLAERTGGTYSTLKVQPAELEDSGVYFCASSQDPGPGEKLFFGSGTQLSVL.

This sequence joins TRBV19 and TRBJ1-2; D is unclear. The CDR3 is made up of 13 amino acids. Germline V lookup: CDR1 LNHDA, CDR2 SQIVND (reference sequence). V was shortened by 5 bases and J by 2 bases, with 9 bases between the two germline ends. DNA for the CDR3: TGTGCCAGTAGTGAGACGGGAAACTATGGCTACACCTTC. It encodes CASSETGNYGYTF.

V is TRBV19 and J is TRBJ2-7; 10 positions agree with TRBD2. The germline V gene has CDR1 LNHDA and CDR2 SQIVND (reference sequence). Trimming removed 4 bases from V and 3 bases from J; junction bases left unmatched: 3. The CDR3 spans 14 residues. CDR3 DNA: TGTGCCAGTAGTACAGGACTAGCGGTCTACGAGCAGTACTTC. As protein: CASSTGLAVYEQYF.

The chain carries TRBV7-2 and TRBJ2-3; no firm D call. V was cut by 0 bases and J by 5 bases, with 9 bases left in between. The CDR3 runs to 14 residues. CDR1 is SGHTA, CDR2 FQGNSA, per germline. The CDR3 sequence: CASSLAVQIDTQYF. The DNA of the CDR3 is TGTGCCAGCAGCTTAGCAGTGCAGATAGATACGCAGTATTTT.

The chain employs TRBV28 and TRBJ2-3; the D is unclear. Trimming took 6 bases from V and 2 from J, leaving 12 bases between them. The CDR3 length is 14 residues. CDR1 and CDR2 from the germline V gene are MDHEN and SYDVKM. DNA of the CDR3: TGTGCCAGCAGCCGCGGTTTAATCACAGATACGCAGTATTTT. Its protein is CASSRGLITDTQYF.

This chain connects TRBV9 to TRBJ2-1; possibly TRBD2 for D (5 bases). Germline V CDR1 and CDR2: SGDLS, YYNGEE. The ends were cut back, 0 bases at V and 9 bases at J, with 16 bases in the middle. The length of the CDR3 is 15 residues. The CDR3 loop is CASSVGTGNRPEQFF. The CDR3 DNA sequence: TGTGCCAGCAGCGTAGGAACGGGGAATCGGCCTGAGCAGTTCTTC.